This passage covers 15 T cell receptor beta chains from one sample sequenced in a study of cytomegalovirus exposure and HLA in healthy donors. Profiling relied on immunoSEQ multiplex PCR, and the TCRdb table lists in-frame clones only, not all of them. This table holds about 74,000 clones, nearly 95% found once. Specimen: PBMCs. All receptors come from a young man in good health and CMV-seropositive.

This CDR3 reads CSVEPIWGHTEAFF. In DNA, the CDR3 is TGCAGCGTTGAACCGATCTGGGGGCACACTGAAGCTTTCTTT. The rearrangement joins TRBV29-1 to TRBJ1-1, with a possible D match to TRBD1 (6 bases). CDR1 is SQVTM and CDR2 is ANQGSEA in the germline V gene. V dropped 2 bases and J dropped 3 bases, with 13 bases sitting between them. The CDR3 extends over 14 amino acids.

The chain combines TRBV30 with TRBJ1-4; the D gene is possibly TRBD1 (6 bases). The germline CDR1 and CDR2 sequences are GTSNPN and SVGIG (reference sequence). V shed 2 bases and J shed 10 bases, with 17 bases lying between them. This CDR3 is built from 14 residues. CDR3 nucleotides: TGTGCCTGGAGTATCCCCACGGGGGGCGGAAAACTGTTTTTT. Protein: CAWSIPTGGGKLFF.

The chain links TRBV7-6 to TRBJ1-2, with 7 nucleotides matching TRBD1. V trimming: 3 bases; J trimming: 8 bases; junction bases outside the gene matches: 18. Germline V gene sequence: CDR1 SGHVS, CDR2 FNYEAQ. The CDR3 is 17 residues long. CDR3 sequence reads: CASSLGTGAIHYLGYTF. CDR3 in DNA: TGTGCCAGCAGCTTGGGAACAGGGGCGATCCACTATCTCGGCTACACCTTC.

The J gene is TRBJ2-2, the V gene TRBV12-5, with 11 bases that match TRBD2. V trimming: 3 bases; J trimming: 0 bases; junction bases outside the gene matches: 21. The CDR3 is 23 amino acids. Per germline, CDR1 LGHNT and CDR2 FRNRAP. The chain's CDR3 is CASGFIIRFETSGIPPNTGELFF. The CDR3, as DNA: TGTGCTAGTGGTTTTATAATTCGGTTCGAGACTAGCGGGATCCCCCCGAACACCGGGGAGCTGTTTTTT.

The CDR3: CASSFETGISGANVLTF. The CDR3 bases are TGCGCCAGCAGCTTCGAGACAGGGATCTCTGGGGCCAACGTCCTGACTTTC. This rearrangement joins TRBV5-1 to TRBJ2-6; 7 bases agree with TRBD1. There are 17 residues in the CDR3. The germline CDR1 and CDR2 sequences are SGHRS and YFSETQ. Trimming removed 2 bases from V and 0 bases from J; junction bases left unmatched: 5. Full variable domain (remainder filled in from reference TRBV5-1 and TRBJ2-6): KAGVTQTPRYLIKTRGQQVTLSCSPISGHRSVSWYQQTPGQGLQFLFEYFSETQRNKGNFPGRFSGRQFSNSRSEMNVSTLELGDSALYLCASSFETGISGANVLTFGAGSRLTVL.

The chain couples TRBV7-3 to TRBJ2-5; 10 bases line up with TRBD1. Germline V gene sequence: CDR1 SGHTA, CDR2 FQGTGA. V gave up 5 bases and J gave up 4 bases; unmatched junction bases: 7. The CDR3 is 15 amino acids. CDR3 sequence reads: CASSTRTGGLETQYF. The CDR3 DNA sequence: TGTGCCAGCAGCACCCGGACAGGGGGATTAGAGACCCAGTACTTC.

The chain joins TRBV5-1 to TRBJ1-1; TRBD1 might be the D (6 bases). CDR3 length: 12 amino acids. Germline V gives CDR1 SGHRS, CDR2 YFSETQ. Trimming left V 2 bases short and J 5 bases short, with 7 bases between. The CDR3 is CASSFQGTEAFF. The CDR3 nucleotides are TGCGCCAGCAGCTTTCAGGGGACTGAAGCTTTCTTT.

The count of this clone is one. The CDR3 DNA reads TGTGCCAGCAGCGTGGGGGGAGGAGGCACCGGGGAGCTGTTTTTT. It translates to CASSVGGGGTGELFF. V gene TRBV9 combines with J gene TRBJ2-2; a weak D match, TRBD2 (6 bases). Germline CDR1 is SGDLS and CDR2 is YYNGEE. Trimming cost V 2 bases and J 4 bases, with 12 bases left between them. The CDR3 loop spans 15 amino acids.

The rearrangement links TRBV21-1 to TRBJ1-3. TRBV21-1 is a recognized pseudogene. The CDR3 is made up of 20 amino acids. The CDR3 here is CASSKCPGRGGRVSGNTIYF. For the CDR3, the DNA is TGTGCCAGCAGCAAATGCCCAGGGAGGGGCGGCCGAGTCTCTGGAAACACCATATATTTT.

The chain has TRBV7-3 and TRBJ2-1; perhaps TRBD1 as D (5 bases). This CDR3 is built from 14 residues. V lost 5 bases and J lost 9, with 17 bases in between. Germline CDR1 reads SGHTA; CDR2 reads FQGTGA. The CDR3 region is CASSILLFDSEQFF. The CDR3 nucleotides are TGTGCCAGCAGCATACTACTATTTGACAGTGAGCAGTTCTTC.

The chain links TRBV30 to TRBJ1-2; D is uncertain. This CDR3 has 13 residues. CDR1 GTSNPN and CDR2 SVGIG come from the germline V gene (reference sequence). V was trimmed by 0 bases and J by 12 bases, leaving 17 bases between them. The CDR3 DNA reads as TGTGCCTGGAGTGTACAATTAGGAGGGTATAACACCTTC. Protein sequence: CAWSVQLGGYNTF.

The genes are TRBV27 and TRBJ1-1, with D possibly being TRBD1 (5 bases). CDR3 size: 15 residues. Germline values: CDR1 MNHEY, CDR2 SMNVEV (reference sequence). V shed 7 bases and J shed 3 bases, with 18 bases lying between them. This CDR3 reads CASMPGGVKHTEAFF. CDR3 nucleotide sequence: TGTGCCAGCATGCCGGGGGGGGTAAAACACACTGAAGCTTTCTTT.

This chain connects TRBV7-6 to TRBJ2-2, with 7 bases identical to TRBD1. CDR1 is SGHVS, CDR2 FNYEAQ, per germline. The length of the CDR3 is 16 residues. Unmatched junction bases numbered 13, after V lost 5 bases and J lost 7 bases. The CDR3 here is CASSPRNRGRVGELFF. CDR3 nucleotide sequence: TGTGCCAGCAGCCCCCGAAACAGGGGAAGGGTCGGGGAGCTGTTTTTT.

The J gene is TRBJ2-7, the V gene TRBV27; perhaps TRBD2 as D (6 bases). This CDR3 is built from 14 residues. Germline V gene sequence: CDR1 MNHEY, CDR2 SMNVEV (reference sequence). Trimming took 4 bases from V and 2 from J, leaving 12 bases between them. The CDR3 is CASSSGGTTYEQYF. DNA for the CDR3: TGTGCCAGCAGTTCAGGCGGGACGACCTACGAGCAGTACTTC.

The rearrangement uses TRBV11-2 and TRBJ1-1, with 8 bases lining up with TRBD1. CDR1 is SGHAT, CDR2 FQNNGV, per germline. The junction had 4 bases not matched to a gene; V was cut back by 3 bases and J by 4 bases. The length of the CDR3 is 14 residues. Here the CDR3 DNA reads TGTGCCAGCAGCTTTAGGACAGGGAGCACTGAAGCTTTCTTT. This gives the protein CASSFRTGSTEAFF. Based on the CDR3 plus reference TRBV11-2 and TRBJ1-1, the full variable domain is EAGVAQSPRYKIIEKRQSVAFWCNPISGHATLYWYQQILGQGPKLLIQFQNNGVVDDSQLPKDRFSAERLKGVDSTLKIQPAKLEDSAVYLCASSFRTGSTEAFFGQGTRLTVV.